These 27 T cell receptor beta chains were all obtained from the same sample, sequenced in a study of T cell changes during pregnancy in multiple sclerosis (dated by TCRdb to between 2018 and 2020). Receptor amplification or capture employed the immunoSEQ multiplex PCR assay. TCRdb limited this immuneACCESS table to in-frame rearrangements with V and J called. A share of clones is missing; checked studies link under half to unresolved V genes, and the rest is unexplained. This sample holds tens of thousands of clones; approximately 86% were observed only once. The ten biggest clones cover around 1.6% of the sample. Here the sequenced sample was peripheral blood, taken in the first trimester of pregnancy. The receptor set was obtained from a female donor with multiple sclerosis, enrolled in a pregnancy study.

The gene calls are TRBV30 and TRBJ2-3, with 8 bases that match TRBD2. Unmatched junction bases numbered 15, after V lost 0 bases and J lost 1 base. Germline CDR1 GTSNPN, CDR2 SVGIG (reference sequence). The CDR3 totals 19 residues. CDR3 protein: CAWSVQSTSGKWGTDTQYF. CDR3 nucleotides: TGTGCCTGGAGTGTACAAAGCACTAGCGGAAAGTGGGGCACAGATACGCAGTATTTT.

In its sample, this clone was seen once. For the CDR3, the DNA is TGTGCCTGGAGTCTCGGACTAGCGTACGAGACCCAGTACTTC. Amino acids: CAWSLGLAYETQYF. This chain joins TRBV30 and TRBJ2-5; 9 bases map to TRBD2. The CDR3 has 14 residues. The germline gives CDR1 GTSNPN, CDR2 SVGIG (reference sequence). Germline trimming cut 2 bases from V and 5 bases from J; bases unmatched to any gene: 6.

Comment on this clone: Other DNA sequences within the sample encode an identical CDR3. The chain couples TRBV7-9 to TRBJ1-5, with TRBD1 identical over 7 bases. The V and J ends lost 5 bases and 7 bases, in that order; junction bases with no gene match: 5. This CDR3 comprises 13 residues. CDR1 is SEHNR and CDR2 is FQNEAQ in the germline V gene (reference sequence). The CDR3 loop reads CASSRQGGQPQHF. Here the CDR3 DNA reads TGTGCCAGCAGCCGACAGGGAGGACAGCCCCAGCATTTT.

J is TRBJ2-7 and V is TRBV5-1; unclear D gene. The length of the CDR3 is 16 residues. Germline V CDR1 and CDR2: SGHRS, YFSETQ. Trimming pared 5 bases from V and 3 bases from J, leaving 21 bases between. CDR3 amino acids: CASRNADGSFSYEQYF. CDR3 bases: TGCGCCAGCAGAAACGCCGACGGGTCGTTCAGCTACGAGCAGTACTTC.

The chain links TRBV29-1 to TRBJ2-3; the match to TRBD2 covers 9 bases. The CDR3 contains 14 residues. Looked up from germline, CDR1 is SQVTM and CDR2 is ANQGSEA. V dropped 6 bases and J dropped 6; count of bases not matched to a gene: 10. DNA for the CDR3: TGCAGCGTGGGCGAGGGGAGCGGGAGGGATACGCAGTATTTT. Encoded protein: CSVGEGSGRDTQYF.

V and J are TRBV9 and TRBJ2-3; TRBD1 aligns across 9 bases. The V gene end was trimmed by 3 bases and the J gene end by 3 bases; junction bases not matched to a gene: 2. Germline CDR1 and CDR2: SGDLS and YYNGEE. This CDR3 contains 14 residues. The CDR3 DNA follows: TGTGCCAGCAGCGAGGGGACAGGGACAGATACGCAGTATTTT. It is translated as CASSEGTGTDTQYF.

The chain combines TRBV2 with TRBJ2-7, with 8 bases aligning to TRBD2. This CDR3 has 16 amino acids. From germline, CDR1 is SNHLY and CDR2 FYNNEI. V was clipped by 7 bases and J by 7 bases; unmatched bases: 18. The CDR3 reads CASKSSSSGCCGEQYF. CDR3 coding DNA: TGTGCCAGCAAATCCTCTTCTAGCGGGTGCTGTGGTGAGCAGTACTTC.

The chain employs TRBV2 and TRBJ2-1; 12 positions agree with TRBD2. CDR1 SNHLY and CDR2 FYNNEI come from the germline V gene. The V and J ends lost 6 bases and 3 bases, in that order; junction bases with no gene match: 3. The CDR3 runs 15 residues. The CDR3 DNA reads TGTGCCAGCAGGGGGACTAGCGGGCGCTACAATGAGCAGTTCTTC. Protein: CASRGTSGRYNEQFF.

In this sample, this clone turned up once. This chain connects TRBV19 to TRBJ2-3; TRBD1 matches 9 bases. Germline values: CDR1 LNHDA, CDR2 SQIVND (reference sequence). This CDR3 has 15 residues. V dropped 5 bases and J dropped 3; count of bases not matched to a gene: 6. Here the CDR3 reads CASSAPGQGTDTQYF. The CDR3 coding sequence is TGTGCCAGTAGTGCTCCGGGACAGGGAACAGATACGCAGTATTTT. Together with reference TRBV19 and TRBJ2-3, the CDR3 gives the full variable domain: DGGITQSPKYLFRKEGQNVTLSCEQNLNHDAMYWYRQDPGQGLRLIYYSQIVNDFQKGDIAEGYSVSREKKESFPLTVTSAQKNPTAFYLCASSAPGQGTDTQYFGPGTRLTVL.

This chain joins TRBV4-3 and TRBJ2-7; 11 bases are shared with TRBD2. This CDR3 region has 16 residues. The ends lost 1 base at V and 7 bases at J; junction bases unmatched: 9. From germline, CDR1 is LGHNA and CDR2 YSLEER. The CDR3 spells CASSQGQLAGGREQYF. CDR3 nucleotide sequence: TGCGCCAGCAGCCAAGGTCAGCTAGCGGGAGGTCGGGAGCAGTACTTC.

This chain links TRBV6-6 with TRBJ2-7; 9 positions agree with TRBD2. V was clipped by 5 bases and J by 7 bases; unmatched bases: 9. Germline V lookup: CDR1 MNHNY, CDR2 SVGAGI (reference sequence). The CDR3 length is 14 residues. CDR3 sequence reads: CASSTLAGEGEQYF. The CDR3 DNA is TGTGCCAGCAGTACCTTAGCGGGAGAAGGGGAGCAGTACTTC.

This rearrangement joins TRBV6-6 to TRBJ1-2, with 7 bases fitting TRBD1. V shed 7 bases, J shed 2 bases, and the junction held 7 bases outside the gene matches. The germline V gene has CDR1 MNHNY and CDR2 SVGAGI (reference sequence). The CDR3 runs to 14 residues. For the CDR3, the DNA is TGTGCCAGCATTCGACAGGGTTCCAACTATGGCTACACCTTC. Translation gives CASIRQGSNYGYTF.

The genes are TRBV5-1 and TRBJ2-1; TRBD2 matches 7 bases. CDR1 and CDR2 (germline): SGHRS, YFSETQ. The CDR3 runs to 14 residues. V dropped 2 bases and J dropped 10; count of bases not matched to a gene: 9. The CDR3 DNA sequence: TGCGCCAGCAGCTTCGGGGAGGGGCGGGAAGAGCAGTTCTTC. Residues: CASSFGEGREEQFF. The full variable domain, rest sourced from reference TRBV5-1 and TRBJ2-1, is KAGVTQTPRYLIKTRGQQVTLSCSPISGHRSVSWYQQTPGQGLQFLFEYFSETQRNKGNFPGRFSGRQFSNSRSEMNVSTLELGDSALYLCASSFGEGREEQFFGPGTRLTVL.

J is TRBJ2-7 and V is TRBV27; D gene unclear. V dropped 2 bases and J dropped 0 bases, with 8 bases sitting between them. CDR3 size: 14 residues. The germline gives CDR1 MNHEY, CDR2 SMNVEV (reference sequence). The CDR3 spells CASSLRRNSYEQYF. CDR3 bases: TGTGCCAGCAGTTTAAGGCGGAACTCCTACGAGCAGTACTTC.

The genes are TRBV7-3 and TRBJ2-3; D is possibly TRBD2 (5 bases). V dropped 4 bases and J dropped 4 bases, with 12 bases sitting between them. Germline-derived CDR1 and CDR2 are SGHTA and FQGTGA. CDR3 length: 14 residues. Here the CDR3 DNA reads TGTGCCAGCAGCTCTACTAGGACCGCAGATACGCAGTATTTT. Its translation is CASSSTRTADTQYF. Combining the CDR3 with reference TRBV7-3 and TRBJ2-3 gives the whole variable domain GAGVSQTPSNKVTEKGKYVELRCDPISGHTALYWYRQSLGQGPEFLIYFQGTGAADDSGLPNDRFFAVRPEGSVSTLKIQRTERGDSAVYLCASSSTRTADTQYFGPGTRLTVL.

The CDR3: CASSWPLAGGLDTQYF. CDR3 nucleotide sequence: TGTGCCAGCAGCTGGCCACTAGCGGGAGGTCTAGATACGCAGTATTTT. The rearrangement joins TRBV5-4 to TRBJ2-3; 12 bases map to TRBD2. The V segment lost 3 bases and the J segment 5 bases; nucleotides outside the gene matches: 7. Germline-derived CDR1 and CDR2 are SGHNT and YYREEE (reference sequence). The CDR3 is made up of 16 amino acids. Full variable domain (missing parts from reference TRBV5-4 and TRBJ2-3): ETGVTQSPTHLIKTRGQQVTLRCSSQSGHNTVSWYQQALGQGPQFIFQYYREEENGRGNFPPRFSGLQFPNYSSELNVNALELDDSALYLCASSWPLAGGLDTQYFGPGTRLTVL.

This sequence joins TRBV6-4 and TRBJ2-7; 7 bases align to TRBD1. CDR1 MRHNA and CDR2 SNTAGT come from the germline V gene. This CDR3 region has 15 residues. V was pared by 7 bases and J by 2 bases, with 11 bases of the junction left unmatched. CDR3 amino acids: CASTAMQGVTYEQYF. The CDR3 DNA follows: TGTGCCAGCACCGCCATGCAGGGGGTGACCTACGAGCAGTACTTC.

The rearrangement uses TRBV18 and TRBJ1-5; D is unclear. Germline CDR1 KGHSH, CDR2 LQKENI. V was trimmed by 3 bases and J by 4 bases, leaving 10 bases between them. This CDR3 is 14 amino acids long. CDR3 nucleotides: TGTGCCAGCTCACCTTCGACTGGAAATCAGCCCCAGCATTTT. This sequence encodes CASSPSTGNQPQHF.

The chain combines TRBV6-6 with TRBJ2-1, with TRBD1 identical over 9 bases. V dropped 5 bases and J dropped 9; count of bases not matched to a gene: 5. The CDR3 runs to 13 residues. The germline V gene has CDR1 MNHNY and CDR2 SVGAGI (reference sequence). CDR3 amino acids: CASSPTGGVEQFF. The CDR3 region has the DNA TGTGCCAGCAGTCCCACAGGGGGCGTTGAGCAGTTCTTC.

This sequence joins TRBV4-3 and TRBJ2-1, with TRBD2 as a possible D gene (6 bases). Germline V gives CDR1 LGHNA, CDR2 YSLEER. The length of the CDR3 is 15 residues. V was cut by 5 bases and J by 2 bases, with 13 bases left in between. The CDR3 loop is CASSRRIAAYNEQFF. CDR3 in DNA: TGCGCCAGCAGCAGACGGATAGCGGCCTACAATGAGCAGTTCTTC.

This clone has a single count. V usage is TRBV6-5 and J usage is TRBJ1-1; D gene unclear. Germline V gene lookup returns CDR1 MNHEY and CDR2 SVGAGI. Trimming removed 8 bases at V and 4 bases at J, with 17 bases between. The CDR3 is 14 amino acids. The CDR3 sequence is CASHRGGGRTEAFF. CDR3 DNA: TGTGCCAGCCACCGCGGAGGCGGGCGCACTGAAGCTTTCTTT.

Only one count was recorded for this clone. The rearrangement joins TRBV11-2 to TRBJ2-1, with 7 bases that match TRBD2. Trimming cost V 5 bases and J 2 bases; bases outside gene matches: 9. The CDR3 sequence is 16 residues long. Per the germline V gene, CDR1 is SGHAT and CDR2 is FQNNGV. CDR3 region: CASSPGGSPAYNEQFF. The CDR3 DNA follows: TGTGCCAGCAGCCCCGGGGGGAGCCCCGCCTACAATGAGCAGTTCTTC.

CDR3 in amino acids: CASSGGQGGYTF. CDR3 DNA: TGTGCCAGCAGTGGGGGACAGGGAGGCTACACCTTC. The V gene is TRBV6-1, the J gene TRBJ1-2; 9 bases align to TRBD1. CDR3 length: 12 residues. Unmatched junction bases numbered 2, after V lost 4 bases and J lost 8 bases. The germline gives CDR1 MNHNS, CDR2 SASEGT.

The rearrangement links TRBV7-2 to TRBJ2-1; TRBD1 aligns across 11 bases. The V gene end was trimmed by 1 base and the J gene end by 9 bases; junction bases not matched to a gene: 5. Germline V gives CDR1 SGHTA, CDR2 FQGNSA. The CDR3 contains 15 residues. The CDR3 protein is CASSLVGQGAGEQFF. Here the CDR3 DNA reads TGTGCCAGCAGCTTAGTCGGACAGGGGGCGGGTGAGCAGTTCTTC.

This clone occurred a few times. The chain has TRBV6-1 and TRBJ1-4, with unresolved D. Germline CDR1 reads MNHNS; CDR2 reads SASEGT. Trimming stripped 6 bases from V and 4 bases from J, with 12 bases between. The CDR3 extends over 14 amino acids. The CDR3 DNA reads as TGTGCCAGCAGGGGAGGACGGTTTAATGAAAAACTGTTTTTT. Protein product: CASRGGRFNEKLFF.

This clone appeared a single time. This chain uses TRBV10-2 with TRBJ2-5; 7 bases map to TRBD2. V lost 8 bases, J lost 5 bases, and 8 bases stayed unmatched. Germline V gene data show CDR1 as WSHSY and CDR2 as SAAADI. The CDR3 contains 13 residues. This chain's CDR3 is CASFRGSGETQYF. The DNA for the CDR3 is TGCGCCAGCTTCCGCGGGAGTGGGGAGACCCAGTACTTC.

The V and J genes are TRBV6-5 and TRBJ2-2; 7 bases line up with TRBD1. The CDR3 covers 14 residues. V lost 2 bases and J lost 5; bases outside the gene matches: 2. Per the germline V gene, CDR1 is MNHEY and CDR2 is SVGAGI. In nucleotides, the CDR3 is TGTGCCAGCAGTTACAGGGGGCAAACCGGGGAGCTGTTTTTT. Protein: CASSYRGQTGELFF.